This TCR beta chain emerged from a study of Ad26.COV2.S vaccination and SARS-CoV-2 variants (dated by TCRdb to the early 2020s). For the wider study: Donors in the vaccine arm were drawn from COV1001, a phase I-IIa trial of Ad26.COV2.S in healthy adults that was multicentre, randomized, double-blind and placebo-controlled. Ad26.COV2.S was administered intramuscularly at a dose of 5x10^10 or 1x10^11 viral particles, either as one shot or as two shots given 56 days apart. TCRbeta repertoire sequencing was used to assess the specificity and breadth of SARS-CoV-2-reactive T cell receptors after Ad26.COV2.S vaccination. The TCR-sequenced set comprised approximately 32 samples: around 20 Ad26.COV2.S vaccine recipients, 5 placebo recipients and 8 SARS-CoV-2 convalescent individuals. Participants in the trial were split at random into five groups of five each, receiving low-dose or high-dose Ad26.COV2.S once or twice, or else placebo on both occasions. Throughout the experiments and outcome assessment, investigators stayed blinded to trial group allocation.

According to the study, the label for this sample's treatment or condition signals: some 20 received Ad26.COV2.S at low or high dose, single or two shots; about 5 received placebo; per-sample allocation not given. Repertoires of vaccine and placebo recipients were sequenced from samples collected on day 63 after the first injection. In Cohort 1b, about two dozen adults aged 18-55 years were enrolled at a single site in Boston, USA, between 29 July and 7 August 2020. Ad26.COV2.S consisted of a replication-incompetent adenovirus type 26 vector by which a prefusion-stabilized SARS-CoV-2 spike protein from the original Wuhan strain was expressed. As concerns this clone: Its antigen is still unknown. No qualities accompany the bases; no much larger clone lies one base away.

Results and caveats for the whole study, not just this receptor: The study lacked the statistical power to compare responses across vaccine doses or regimens. Ad26.COV2.S recipients had higher spike-specific TCR breadth than placebo recipients (P = 0.0014). Non-spike TCR breadth was comparable between vaccine and placebo recipients, consistent with the vaccine containing only spike. The authors noted that the TCR breadth and depth analyses may have underestimated total T cell responses. After vaccination, substantial breadth of spike-specific CD8+ and CD4+ T cell responses was reported.

The immunoSEQ Assay was used to sequence TCRbeta CDR3 regions. After extraction, genomic DNA underwent amplification by bias-controlled multiplex PCR, followed by high-throughput sequencing. Per the original workflow: Collapsing and filtering of sequences were performed to quantify the absolute abundance of each unique TCRbeta CDR3 region. T cell fraction was estimated by normalizing TCRbeta template counts to usable DNA, with usable DNA measured through amplification of reference genes found in all nucleated cells. Repertoire TCRs were annotated as SARS-CoV-2-specific by exact matching of V gene, CDR3 amino acid sequence and J gene to a known reactive TCR set. MIRA supplied the reference SARS-CoV-2 TCR set, which was filtered for enrichment in COVID-19-positive ImmuneCODE repertoires so that public or cross-reactive TCRs were removed. Based on the MIRA antigens, annotated TCRs were further analysed at the level of specific ORF or position within ORF. Depth was the summed frequency of annotated unique rearrangements, while breadth was defined as annotated unique rearrangements over total unique productive rearrangements. Two-sided Wilcoxon rank-sum tests were applied when comparing TCR breadth between groups. The source is immuneACCESS, and TCRdb retained only in-frame sequences with V and J called. Part of the clones is not carried over; for the studies checked, unresolved V genes explain less than half of this, and the remainder is unexplained. V, J and clone size are taken as reported in that table, and D and trimming were inferred from the DNA itself. In this sample the table shows approximately 460,000 clones, about 88% of which occur a single time. The ten largest account for 1.5% to 2% of the sample.

The CDR1 and CDR2 encoded by the germline V gene are SGHVS and FQNEAQ. From its cysteine to its phenylalanine, the CDR3 spans 16 amino acids. Of the read, only the CDR3 DNA is kept; its 48 bases are in frame from base 1. Trimming accounts for 0 bases at V and 5 bases at J, while the number of junction bases matched to no gene is 9. The sequence was collected from a person between 18 and 60 years old who received the Ad26.COV2.S COVID-19 vaccine or a placebo. The specimen comprised peripheral blood, sampled in a trial of Ad26.COV2.S vaccine versus placebo. The V and J segments used are TRBV7-8 and TRBJ2-7, and TRBD1 matches 8 of the central bases. This receptor carries the CDR3 CASSLALDRGPNEQYF. The sequenced DNA: TGTGCCAGCAGCTTAGCGCTTGACAGGGGACCCAACGAGCAGTACTTC.